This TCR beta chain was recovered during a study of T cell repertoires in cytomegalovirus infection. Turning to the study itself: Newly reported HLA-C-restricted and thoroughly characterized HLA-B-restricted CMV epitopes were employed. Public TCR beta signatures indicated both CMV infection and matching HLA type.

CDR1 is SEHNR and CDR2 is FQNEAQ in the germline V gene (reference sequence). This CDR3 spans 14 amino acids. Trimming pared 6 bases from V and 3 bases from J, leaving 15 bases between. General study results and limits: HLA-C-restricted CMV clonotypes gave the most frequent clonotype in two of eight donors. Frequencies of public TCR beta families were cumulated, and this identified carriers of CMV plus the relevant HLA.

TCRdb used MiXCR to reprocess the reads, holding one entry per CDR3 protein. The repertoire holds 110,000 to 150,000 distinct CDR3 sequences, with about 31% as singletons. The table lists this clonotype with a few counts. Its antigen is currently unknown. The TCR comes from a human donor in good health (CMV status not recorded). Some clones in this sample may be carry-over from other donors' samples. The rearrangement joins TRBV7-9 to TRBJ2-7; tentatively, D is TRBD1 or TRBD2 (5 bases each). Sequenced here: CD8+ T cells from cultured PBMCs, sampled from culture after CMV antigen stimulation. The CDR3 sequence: CASRHGTVLYEQYF. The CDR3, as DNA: TGTGCCAGCAGACACGGGACGGTGCTCTACGAGCAGTACTTC.